The 16 T cell receptor beta chains in this list originate from one sample, sequenced in a study of molecular identifiers for immune sequencing clone quantification (dated by TCRdb to between 2018 and 2020). Receptor amplification or capture employed PCR. Reads for this sample came from a NextSeq 500. In-frame beta chains were kept once TCRdb had trimmed the public reads at Q25 with fastp and called clones with MiXCR. Rows with a matching CDR3 protein are joined into one entry that keeps the most common DNA and genes. The sample data list approximately 320,000 distinct CDR3 sequences, and roughly a quarter of these were observed just once. The ten largest clones represent around 0.7% of the sample. Source material: naive CD8+ T cells from blood, with Jurkat cell RNA spiked in. Explained via the paper, the cell subset or site label denotes: FACS-sorted CD8+CD4-CCR7+CD45RA+ naive T cells. These TCRs come from a human donor in good health. Some libraries in this study had Jurkat cell RNA spiked in.

This clonotype was picked up many times. The V call is TRBV20-1, the J call TRBJ1-5, with 11 bases aligning to TRBD1. V lost 4 bases to trimming and J lost 1 base; unmatched junction nucleotides: 3. The CDR3 consists of 15 residues. Germline V gene lookup returns CDR1 DFQATT and CDR2 SNEGSKA (reference sequence). The CDR3 nucleotides read TGCAGTGCTACGGGACAGGGGGTAAGCAATCAGCCCCAGCATTTT. The encoded protein is CSATGQGVSNQPQHF.

This clonotype showed up just a few times. The genes are TRBV28 and TRBJ2-7; 12 bases are shared with TRBD2. The CDR3 spans 15 residues. CDR1 is MDHEN, CDR2 SYDVKM, per germline. Trimming at V came to 6 bases and at J to 4 bases, leaving 7 bases not matched to a gene. CDR3 nucleotides: TGTGCCAGCAGCTCATGGACTAGCGGGAAGTACGAGCAGTACTTC. As protein: CASSSWTSGKYEQYF.

There are many counts of this clonotype. The gene calls are TRBV4-3 and TRBJ1-1, with D possibly matching TRBD1 (5 bases). From germline, CDR1 is LGHNA and CDR2 YSLEER. The CDR3 totals 15 residues. Trimming took 0 bases from V and 5 from J, leaving 13 bases between them. The CDR3 sequence is CASSQEWGGGTEAFF. The CDR3 nucleotides read TGCGCCAGCAGCCAAGAATGGGGCGGAGGGACTGAAGCTTTCTTT.

In DNA form, the CDR3 reads TGTGCCAGTAGTATGGCGTCGATGAGTTCTGAAGCTTTCTTT. Its translation is CASSMASMSSEAFF. The genes are TRBV19 and TRBJ1-1; D gene unclear. V shed 3 bases and J shed 6 bases, with 14 bases lying between them. Germline assignment: CDR1 LNHDA and CDR2 SQIVND (reference sequence). This CDR3 spans 14 amino acids. Drawing the rest from reference TRBV19 and TRBJ1-1, the complete variable domain is DGGITQSPKYLFRKEGQNVTLSCEQNLNHDAMYWYRQDPGQGLRLIYYSQIVNDFQKGDIAEGYSVSREKKESFPLTVTSAQKNPTAFYLCASSMASMSSEAFFGQGTRLTVV.

This clonotype was seen just once. An end of the junction differs from the germline gene, which may be a read error. J is TRBJ1-2 and V is TRBV5-1, with D unclear. The germline V gene encodes CDR1 SGHRS and CDR2 YFSETQ. The CDR3 has 14 amino acids. CDR3 nucleotide sequence: TGCGCCAGCAGCCAATCAGGCAACGCCTATGGCTACGCCTTC. This translates into CASSQSGNAYGYAF. Variable domain in full (rest from reference TRBV5-1 and TRBJ1-2): KAGVTQTPRYLIKTRGQQVTLSCSPISGHRSVSWYQQTPGQGLQFLFEYFSETQRNKGNFPGRFSGRQFSNSRSEMNVSTLELGDSALYLCASSQSGNAYGYAFGSGTRLTVV.

On this clonotype itself: The CDR3 carries no conserved terminal phenylalanine or tryptophan, so it likely arises from a read error. The chain uses TRBV25-1 and TRBJ2-5; D not certain. CDR1 and CDR2 (germline): MGHDK, SYGVNS. This CDR3 is 12 amino acids long. Trimming took off 1 base at V and 4 bases at J, with 4 bases between the two ends. Here the CDR3 reads CASSESRETQYL. CDR3 in DNA: TGTGCCAGCAGTGAATCCCGAGAGACCCAGTACCTC.

This clonotype was seen many times. The V call is TRBV11-2, the J call TRBJ2-1; D unclear. Germline lookup yields CDR1 SGHAT and CDR2 FQNNGV. This CDR3 comprises 13 residues. Trimming took off 5 bases at V and 5 bases at J, with 10 bases between the two ends. Here the CDR3 DNA reads TGTGCCAGCAGCCAGGAACTTAACAATGAGCAGTTCTTC. Its protein product is CASSQELNNEQFF.

J is TRBJ2-3 and V is TRBV11-2; 10 nucleotides align to TRBD2. CDR1 SGHAT and CDR2 FQNNGV come from the germline V gene. The V segment lost 3 bases and the J segment 2 bases; nucleotides outside the gene matches: 5. The CDR3 consists of 16 residues. CDR3 protein: CASSFPGTSDTDTQYF. CDR3 DNA: TGTGCCAGCAGCTTTCCCGGGACTAGCGACACAGATACGCAGTATTTT.

This clonotype has more than one count but fewer than ten. The J gene is TRBJ2-7, the V gene TRBV28; 9 bases agree with TRBD1. Germline trimming cut 4 bases from V and 0 bases from J; bases unmatched to any gene: 4. CDR1 and CDR2 (germline): MDHEN, SYDVKM. CDR3 length: 15 residues. The CDR3 sequence: CASSSGTGYSYEQYF. The CDR3 DNA is TGTGCCAGCAGTTCCGGGACAGGGTACTCCTACGAGCAGTACTTC.

The table lists this clonotype with a few counts. The chain has TRBV20-1 and TRBJ2-7; D remains unclear. V gave up 3 bases and J gave up 3 bases, with 12 bases separating them. From germline, CDR1 is DFQATT and CDR2 SNEGSKA (reference sequence). The CDR3 extends over 13 amino acids. The CDR3 region is CSASGDWHYEQYF. CDR3 sequence (DNA): TGCAGTGCTAGTGGCGACTGGCACTACGAGCAGTACTTC.

V is TRBV6-2 or TRBV6-3 and J is TRBJ2-5; TRBD2 agrees at 12 bases. The CDR3 extends over 15 amino acids. The J segment lost 2 bases and the V segment lost 7 bases, leaving 5 bases of the junction unmatched. From germline, CDR1 is MNHEY and CDR2 SVGEGT. This chain's CDR3 is CASTILAGGQETQYF. DNA for the CDR3: TGTGCCAGCACTATACTAGCGGGGGGACAAGAGACCCAGTACTTC.

With regard to this clonotype: A much larger clone lies a single base off, so this may be a read error. The rearrangement joins TRBV7-2 to TRBJ1-1, with D uncertain. The CDR3 spans 13 residues. The germline CDR1 and CDR2 sequences are SGHTA and FQGNSA. V was trimmed by 5 bases and J by 3 bases, leaving 10 bases between them. The CDR3 loop is CASSPPSYTEAFF. The CDR3 nucleotides read TGTGCCAGCAGCCCCCCCAGTTACACTGAAGCTTTCTTT.

This clonotype was counted at least ten times. The genes are TRBV7-2 and TRBJ2-3; unclear D gene. The CDR3 is 13 residues long. The V end lost 5 bases, the J end lost 2 bases, and 8 bases lay between the germline ends. Germline V gene lookup returns CDR1 SGHTA and CDR2 FQGNSA. The CDR3 spells CASSPIPTDTQYF. In DNA form, the CDR3 reads TGTGCCAGCAGCCCCATACCCACAGATACGCAGTATTTT.

Only a few counts were recorded for this clonotype. The rearrangement uses TRBV4-1 and TRBJ2-7; D uncertain. There are 14 residues in the CDR3. Trimming removed 0 bases from V and 1 base from J, with 7 bases in between. The germline V gene has CDR1 MGHRA and CDR2 YSYEKL. Here the CDR3 DNA reads TGCGCCAGCAGCCAAGAGGTCAGGTCCTACGAGCAGTACTTC. It yields the protein CASSQEVRSYEQYF.

The CDR3 nucleotides read TGTGCCAGCAGTTACTCGAAGCCTTATCCGGCTAGCTTAGCCGGGGAGCTGTTTTTT. It is translated as CASSYSKPYPASLAGELFF. This chain joins TRBV6-2 or TRBV6-3 and TRBJ2-2; possible D gene TRBD2, 5 bases. This CDR3 comprises 19 residues. Trimming cost V 0 bases and J 6 bases, with 23 bases left between them. Per the germline V gene, CDR1 is MNHEY and CDR2 is SVGEGT.

The chain combines TRBV12-3 or TRBV12-4 with TRBJ1-5; D gene uncertain. The CDR3 contains 16 residues. V was shortened by 3 bases and J by 2 bases, with 14 bases between the two germline ends. CDR3 sequence reads: CASSFVAAYGNQPQHF. The CDR3 nucleotides are TGTGCCAGCAGTTTTGTGGCCGCTTATGGCAATCAGCCCCAGCATTTT.